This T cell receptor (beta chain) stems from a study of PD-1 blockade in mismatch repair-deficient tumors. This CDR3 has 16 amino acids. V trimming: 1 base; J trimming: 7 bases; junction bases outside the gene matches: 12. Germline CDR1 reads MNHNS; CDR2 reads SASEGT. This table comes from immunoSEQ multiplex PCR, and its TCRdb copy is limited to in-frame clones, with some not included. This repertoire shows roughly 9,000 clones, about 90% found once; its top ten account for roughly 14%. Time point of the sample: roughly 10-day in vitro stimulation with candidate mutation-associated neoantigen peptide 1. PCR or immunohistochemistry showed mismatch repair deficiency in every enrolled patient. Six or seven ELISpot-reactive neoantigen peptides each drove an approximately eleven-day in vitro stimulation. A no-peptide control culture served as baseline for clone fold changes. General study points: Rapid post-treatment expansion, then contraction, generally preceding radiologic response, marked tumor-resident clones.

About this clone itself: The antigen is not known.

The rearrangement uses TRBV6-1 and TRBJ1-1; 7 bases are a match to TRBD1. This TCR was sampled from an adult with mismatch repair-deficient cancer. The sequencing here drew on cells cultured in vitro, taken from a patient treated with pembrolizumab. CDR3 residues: CASSEVAGGRGLEAFF. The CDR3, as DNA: TGTGCCAGCAGTGAAGTGGCAGGCGGTAGGGGGCTTGAAGCTTTCTTT.